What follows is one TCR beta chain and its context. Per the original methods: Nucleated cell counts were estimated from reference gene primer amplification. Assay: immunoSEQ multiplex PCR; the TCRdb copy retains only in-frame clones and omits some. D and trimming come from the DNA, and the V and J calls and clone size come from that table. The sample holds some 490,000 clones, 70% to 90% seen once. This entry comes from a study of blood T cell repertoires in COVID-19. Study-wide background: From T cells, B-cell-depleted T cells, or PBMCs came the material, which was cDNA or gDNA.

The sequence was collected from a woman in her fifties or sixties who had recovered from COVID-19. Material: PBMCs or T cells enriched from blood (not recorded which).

CDR3 nucleotide sequence: TGTGCCAGCAGTTTTTTAGGGGGAGAGACCCAGTACTTC. This gives the protein CASSFLGGETQYF. This chain joins TRBV12-3 or TRBV12-4 and TRBJ2-5; maybe TRBD1 (6 bases). Trimming cost V 3 bases and J 4 bases, with 9 bases left between them. This CDR3 spans 13 amino acids.